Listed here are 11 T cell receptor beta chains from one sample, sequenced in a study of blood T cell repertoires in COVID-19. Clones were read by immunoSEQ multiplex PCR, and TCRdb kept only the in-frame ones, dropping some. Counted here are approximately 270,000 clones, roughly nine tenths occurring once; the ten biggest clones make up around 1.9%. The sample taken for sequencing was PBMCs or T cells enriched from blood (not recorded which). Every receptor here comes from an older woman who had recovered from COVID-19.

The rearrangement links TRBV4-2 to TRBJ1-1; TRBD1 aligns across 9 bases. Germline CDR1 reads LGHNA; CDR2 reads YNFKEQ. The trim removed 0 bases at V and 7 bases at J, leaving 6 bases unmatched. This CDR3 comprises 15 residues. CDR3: CASSQERGQGDEAFF. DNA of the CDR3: TGTGCCAGCAGCCAAGAGAGGGGACAGGGCGATGAAGCTTTCTTT.

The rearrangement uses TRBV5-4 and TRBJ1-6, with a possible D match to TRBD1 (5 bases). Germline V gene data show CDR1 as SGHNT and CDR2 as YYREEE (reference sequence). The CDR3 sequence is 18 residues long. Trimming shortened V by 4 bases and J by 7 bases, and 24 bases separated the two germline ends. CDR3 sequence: CASSLDGGYSSWNSPLHF. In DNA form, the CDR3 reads TGTGCCAGCAGCCTGGACGGGGGGTACTCATCCTGGAATTCACCCCTCCACTTT.

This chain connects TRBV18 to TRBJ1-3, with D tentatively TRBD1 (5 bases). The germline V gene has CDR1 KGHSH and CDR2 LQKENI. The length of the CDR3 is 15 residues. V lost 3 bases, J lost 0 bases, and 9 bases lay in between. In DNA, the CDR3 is TGTGCCAGCTCACCTTCGGACACCTCTGGAAACACCATATATTTT. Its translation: CASSPSDTSGNTIYF.

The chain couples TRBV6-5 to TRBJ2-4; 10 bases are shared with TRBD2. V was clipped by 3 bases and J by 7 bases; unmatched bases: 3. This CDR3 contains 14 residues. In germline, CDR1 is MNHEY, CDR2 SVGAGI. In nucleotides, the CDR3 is TGTGCCAGCAGTTATCTAGCGGGAGAGAACATTCAGTACTTC. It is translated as CASSYLAGENIQYF.

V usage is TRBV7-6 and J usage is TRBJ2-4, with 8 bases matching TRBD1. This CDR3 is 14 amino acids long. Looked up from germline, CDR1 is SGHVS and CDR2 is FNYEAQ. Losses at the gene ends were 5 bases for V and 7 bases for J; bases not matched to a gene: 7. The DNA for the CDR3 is TGTGCCAGCAGCAGAGACAGGGGACTTAACATTCAGTACTTC. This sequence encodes CASSRDRGLNIQYF.

The CDR3 DNA is TGTGCCAGCAGTGCGGGACAGGGGTATCAGCCCCAGCATTTT. Encoded protein: CASSAGQGYQPQHF. The rearrangement joins TRBV2 to TRBJ1-5; 10 bases fit TRBD1. Germline V lookup: CDR1 SNHLY, CDR2 FYNNEI. The ends lost 4 bases at V and 5 bases at J; junction bases unmatched: 2. This CDR3 comprises 14 residues.

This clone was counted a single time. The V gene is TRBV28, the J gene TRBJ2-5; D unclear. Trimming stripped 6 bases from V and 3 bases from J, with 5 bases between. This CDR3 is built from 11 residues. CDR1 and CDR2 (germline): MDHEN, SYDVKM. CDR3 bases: TGTGCCAGCAGGCGCGAAGAGACCCAGTACTTC. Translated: CASRREETQYF.

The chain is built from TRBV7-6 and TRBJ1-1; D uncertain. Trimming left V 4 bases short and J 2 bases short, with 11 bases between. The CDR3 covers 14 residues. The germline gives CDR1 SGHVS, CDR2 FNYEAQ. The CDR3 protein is CASSSERINTEAFF. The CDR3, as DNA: TGTGCCAGCAGCTCCGAGCGCATCAACACTGAAGCTTTCTTT.

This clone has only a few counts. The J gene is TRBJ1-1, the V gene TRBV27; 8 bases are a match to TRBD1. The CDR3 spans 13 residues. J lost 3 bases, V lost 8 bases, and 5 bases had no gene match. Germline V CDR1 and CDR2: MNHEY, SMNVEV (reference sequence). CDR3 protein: CASGNRGDTEAFF. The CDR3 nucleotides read TGTGCCAGCGGAAACAGGGGGGACACTGAAGCTTTCTTT.

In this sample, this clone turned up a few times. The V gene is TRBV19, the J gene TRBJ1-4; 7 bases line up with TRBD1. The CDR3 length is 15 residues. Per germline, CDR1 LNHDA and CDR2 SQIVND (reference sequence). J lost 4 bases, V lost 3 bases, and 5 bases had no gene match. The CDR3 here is CASSMTGSYNEKLFF. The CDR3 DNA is TGTGCCAGTAGTATGACAGGGAGTTATAATGAAAAACTGTTTTTT.

CDR3 residues: CASSLLSGTGRTEAFF. The CDR3 nucleotides read TGTGCCAGCAGTTTGCTTTCCGGGACAGGGAGGACTGAAGCTTTCTTT. The chain is built from TRBV28 and TRBJ1-1; 9 bases align to TRBD1. This CDR3 region has 16 residues. The germline V gene has CDR1 MDHEN and CDR2 SYDVKM. V gave up 3 bases and J gave up 5 bases; unmatched junction bases: 10. The full variable domain, completed using reference TRBV28 and TRBJ1-1, is DVKVTQSSRYLVKRTGEKVFLECVQDMDHENMFWYRQDPGLGLRLIYFSYDVKMKEKGDIPEGYSVSREKKERFSLILESASTNQTSMYLCASSLLSGTGRTEAFFGQGTRLTVV.